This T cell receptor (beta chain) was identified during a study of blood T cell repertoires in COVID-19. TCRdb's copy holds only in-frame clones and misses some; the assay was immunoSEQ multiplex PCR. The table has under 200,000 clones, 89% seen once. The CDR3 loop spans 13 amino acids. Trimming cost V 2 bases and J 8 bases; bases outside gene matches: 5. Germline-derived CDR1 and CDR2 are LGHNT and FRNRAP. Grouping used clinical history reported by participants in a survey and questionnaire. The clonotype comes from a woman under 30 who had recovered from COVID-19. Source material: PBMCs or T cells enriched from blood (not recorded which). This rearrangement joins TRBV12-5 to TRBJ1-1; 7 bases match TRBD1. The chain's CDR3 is CASGLLTTGEAFF. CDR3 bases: TGTGCTAGTGGTTTGTTGACGACAGGGGAAGCTTTCTTT.